This passage covers 13 T cell receptor beta chains from one sample sequenced in a study of blood T cell repertoires in COVID-19. Clones were read by immunoSEQ multiplex PCR, and TCRdb kept only the in-frame ones, dropping some. The sample carries 100,000 to 150,000 clones, 84% recorded once. The sequencing sample was made of PBMCs or T cells enriched from blood (not recorded which). All receptors come from a man aged 40-50 years with acute COVID-19.

The genes are TRBV21-1 and TRBJ1-6; the table assigns TRBD1, which was not confirmed against the DNA. TRBV21-1 is assigned pseudogene status. The CDR3 totals 15 residues. The CDR3 nucleotides read TGTGCCAGCAGCAGATCGACAGGGGAATCTTCACCCCTCCACTTT. Translation: CASSRSTGESSPLHF.

The CDR3 nucleotides read TGTGCCAGCAGCTACGGGGATACGCAGTATTTT. Encoded protein: CASSYGDTQYF. The genes are TRBV12-3 or TRBV12-4 and TRBJ2-3; D not resolved. Trimming took off 6 bases at V and 6 bases at J, with 7 bases between the two ends. The CDR3 totals 11 residues.

V and J are TRBV19 and TRBJ1-2, with D perhaps matching TRBD1 (5 bases). Per germline, CDR1 LNHDA and CDR2 SQIVND (reference sequence). V was cut by 6 bases and J by 0 bases, with 11 bases left in between. The CDR3 sequence is 14 residues long. DNA of the CDR3: TGTGCCAGTAGAGGGGAATTGGCTAACTATGGCTACACCTTC. Translated, it gives CASRGELANYGYTF. Full variable domain (remainder filled in from reference TRBV19 and TRBJ1-2): DGGITQSPKYLFRKEGQNVTLSCEQNLNHDAMYWYRQDPGQGLRLIYYSQIVNDFQKGDIAEGYSVSREKKESFPLTVTSAQKNPTAFYLCASRGELANYGYTFGSGTRLTVV.

The V gene is TRBV2, the J gene TRBJ1-5; D unresolved. This CDR3 contains 14 residues. Germline values: CDR1 SNHLY, CDR2 FYNNEI. With 5 bases removed from V and 9 bases from J, the gap between germline ends came to 17 bases. The CDR3 protein is CASSPEAFGGPQHF. The CDR3 bases are TGTGCCAGCAGTCCGGAGGCATTCGGCGGGCCCCAGCATTTT.

The chain carries TRBV19 and TRBJ2-5; 9 bases map to TRBD1. CDR3 length equals 16 residues. CDR1 is LNHDA and CDR2 is SQIVND in the germline V gene (reference sequence). Trimming took 4 bases from V and 5 from J; bases not matched to a gene: 11. CDR3 in amino acids: CASSTPGQGLSETQYF. The CDR3 DNA reads as TGTGCCAGTAGTACTCCGGGACAGGGACTGTCTGAGACCCAGTACTTC.

Judged by abundance, this clone is medium-sized (0.01 to 0.1%). The V gene is TRBV27, the J gene TRBJ1-1; 7 nucleotides line up with TRBD1. Germline V gene lookup returns CDR1 MNHEY and CDR2 SMNVEV (reference sequence). With 7 bases clipped from V and 1 base from J, the junction kept 6 bases outside the gene matches. CDR3 length: 14 residues. The CDR3 region has the DNA TGTGCCAGCAACAACAGGGGTGAGAACACTGAAGCTTTCTTT. Translation: CASNNRGENTEAFF.

J is TRBJ1-1 and V is TRBV15, with a tentative D call TRBD1 (5 bases). Germline V gives CDR1 LNHNV, CDR2 YYDKDF (reference sequence). The CDR3 consists of 18 residues. The V and J ends lost 2 bases and 3 bases respectively, with 22 bases between them. In DNA, the CDR3 is TGTGCCACCAGCAGACGCGGCACTGGGGAGGGGTTCTACACTGAAGCTTTCTTT. Residues: CATSRRGTGEGFYTEAFF.

This chain connects TRBV7-9 to TRBJ1-1, with 8 bases identical to TRBD1. V was clipped by 5 bases and J by 1 base; unmatched bases: 6. Germline loops: CDR1 SEHNR, CDR2 FQNEAQ (reference sequence). The CDR3 covers 15 residues. CDR3 in amino acids: CASSPRTGRNTEAFF. CDR3 bases: TGTGCCAGCAGCCCCCGGACAGGGAGGAACACTGAAGCTTTCTTT.

This chain joins TRBV30 and TRBJ2-5; TRBD1 is a possible D gene (5 bases). Germline CDR1 reads GTSNPN; CDR2 reads SVGIG (reference sequence). Trimming stripped 0 bases from V and 6 bases from J, with 14 bases between. The CDR3 loop spans 14 amino acids. Here the CDR3 DNA reads TGTGCCTGGAGTGTACTGGGCAGGGAACAGACCCAGTACTTC. It encodes CAWSVLGREQTQYF.

The chain is built from TRBV27 and TRBJ2-5; D unresolved. From germline, CDR1 is MNHEY and CDR2 SMNVEV (reference sequence). The CDR3 sequence is 13 residues long. Between the trimmed V and J ends, which lost 0 bases and 5 bases, there was a span of 7 bases. CDR3 nucleotides: TGTGCCAGCAGTTTATCCCTTCTGGAGACCCAGTACTTC. Translated: CASSLSLLETQYF.

The chain combines TRBV10-1 with TRBJ2-5; 8 positions match TRBD2. This CDR3 has 15 residues. Germline lookup yields CDR1 WNHNN and CDR2 SYGVQD (reference sequence). Trimming removed 3 bases from V and 5 bases from J; junction bases left unmatched: 8. This CDR3 is CASSDHRASGETQYF. CDR3 sequence (DNA): TGCGCCAGCAGTGACCATAGGGCTAGCGGGGAGACCCAGTACTTC.

The chain uses TRBV19 and TRBJ1-1; no clear D. Trimming left V 1 base short and J 4 bases short, with 13 bases between. Germline V CDR1 and CDR2: LNHDA, SQIVND (reference sequence). CDR3 size: 15 residues. CDR3 sequence reads: CASSIGRARGTEAFF. The CDR3 DNA sequence: TGTGCCAGTAGTATAGGAAGGGCTCGGGGCACTGAAGCTTTCTTT.

About this clone: Other DNA sequences of this sample code for an identical CDR3. The rearrangement links TRBV28 to TRBJ1-3; no reliable D call. V was cut by 3 bases and J by 0 bases, with 6 bases left in between. The CDR3 extends over 14 amino acids. Germline lookup yields CDR1 MDHEN and CDR2 SYDVKM. CDR3 residues: CASSLRLSGNTIYF. The CDR3 DNA sequence: TGTGCCAGCAGTTTGAGGCTCTCTGGAAACACCATATATTTT.